This T cell receptor (beta chain) was recorded in a study of blood T cell repertoires in COVID-19. With 5 bases clipped from V and 4 bases from J, the junction kept 4 bases outside the gene matches. This CDR3 comprises 15 residues. The germline gives CDR1 MDHEN, CDR2 SYDVKM. This table comes from immunoSEQ multiplex PCR, and its TCRdb copy is limited to in-frame clones, with some not included. The sample lists approximately 88,000 clones, more than 65% seen once, with 6.3% in the top ten. The chain employs TRBV28 and TRBJ2-1, with TRBD2 matching 11 bases. The TCR was taken from a man in his sixties or seventies with COVID-19, enrolled during active disease. Sequencing was carried out using peripheral blood. DNA of the CDR3: TGTGCCAGCAGTCGTATAGCGGGAGGGTACAATGAGCAGTTCTTC. It translates to CASSRIAGGYNEQFF.